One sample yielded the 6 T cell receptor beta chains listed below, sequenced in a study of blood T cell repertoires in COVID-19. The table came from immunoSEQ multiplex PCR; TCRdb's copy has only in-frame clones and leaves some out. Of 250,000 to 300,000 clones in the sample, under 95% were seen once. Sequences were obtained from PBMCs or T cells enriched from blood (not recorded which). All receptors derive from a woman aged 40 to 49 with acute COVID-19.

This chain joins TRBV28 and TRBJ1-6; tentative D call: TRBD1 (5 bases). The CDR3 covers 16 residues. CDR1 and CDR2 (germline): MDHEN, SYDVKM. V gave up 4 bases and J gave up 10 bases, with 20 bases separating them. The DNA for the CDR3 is TGTGCCAGCAGTTCACCATGGGGCAGGGTCGAGTCACCCCTCCACTTT. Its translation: CASSSPWGRVESPLHF.

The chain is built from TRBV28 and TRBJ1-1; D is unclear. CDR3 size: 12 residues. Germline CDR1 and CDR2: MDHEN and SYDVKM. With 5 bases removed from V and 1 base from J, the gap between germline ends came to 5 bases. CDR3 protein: CASSSPNTEAFF. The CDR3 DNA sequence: TGTGCCAGCAGTAGCCCGAACACTGAAGCTTTCTTT.

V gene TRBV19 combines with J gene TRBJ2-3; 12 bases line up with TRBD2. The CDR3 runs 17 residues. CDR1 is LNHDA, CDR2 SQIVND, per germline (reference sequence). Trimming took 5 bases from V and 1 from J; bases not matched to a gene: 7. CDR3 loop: CASSRLAGVGGTDTQYF. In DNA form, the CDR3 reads TGTGCCAGTAGTCGACTAGCGGGAGTGGGCGGCACAGATACGCAGTATTTT.

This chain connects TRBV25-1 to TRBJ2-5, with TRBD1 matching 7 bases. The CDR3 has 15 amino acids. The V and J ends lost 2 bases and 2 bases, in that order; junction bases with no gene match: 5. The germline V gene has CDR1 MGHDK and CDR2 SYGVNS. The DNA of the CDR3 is TGTGCCAGCAGTGAAGTGGGGACAGCACAAGAGACCCAGTACTTC. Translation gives CASSEVGTAQETQYF.

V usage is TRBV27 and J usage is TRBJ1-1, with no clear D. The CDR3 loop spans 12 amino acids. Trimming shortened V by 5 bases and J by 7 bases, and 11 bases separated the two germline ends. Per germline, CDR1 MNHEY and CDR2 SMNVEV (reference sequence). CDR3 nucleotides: TGTGCCAGCAGTCCCTGGAGCGGTGAAGCTTTCTTT. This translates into CASSPWSGEAFF.

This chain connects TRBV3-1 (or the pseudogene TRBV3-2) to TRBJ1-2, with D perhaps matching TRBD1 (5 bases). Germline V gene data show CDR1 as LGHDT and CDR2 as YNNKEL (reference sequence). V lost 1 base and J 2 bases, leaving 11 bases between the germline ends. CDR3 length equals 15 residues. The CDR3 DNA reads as TGTGCCAGCAGCCAAGTAGACGGGGGGAACTATGGCTACACCTTC. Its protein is CASSQVDGGNYGYTF.